What follows are 17 T cell receptor beta chains derived from one specimen sequenced in a study of T cells in Graves' hyperthyroidism and ophthalmopathy. What was amplified from RNA transcripts were TCR beta CDR3 regions. TCR CDR3 underwent first-round RT-PCR with the HTBI primer set. TCRdb recomputed calls from the multiplex PCR reads with MiXCR, one row per CDR3 protein. The sample yields approximately 630,000 distinct CDR3 sequences, about a sixth seen once. Sequenced input: blood. The origin of the receptors is a woman between 25 and 40 years old with Graves' hyperthyroidism.

V and J are TRBV12-3 or TRBV12-4 and TRBJ2-7; weak D call: TRBD2 (7 bases). Trimming took 3 bases from V and 6 from J, leaving 24 bases between them. The CDR3 consists of 17 residues. DNA of the CDR3: TGTGCCAGCAGTTTTGGGTTGGCGGGAGAGGGGGGAATCGAGCAGTACTTC. The encoded protein is CASSFGLAGEGGIEQYF.

CDR3 nucleotides: TGTGCCAGCAGTCCCGACAGGCAATACTACGAGCAGTACTTC. This encodes CASSPDRQYYEQYF. The chain joins TRBV28 to TRBJ2-7; the D gene is possibly TRBD1 (6 bases). The CDR3 is 14 amino acids. V was clipped by 5 bases and J by 3 bases, with 14 bases between them. The germline V gene encodes CDR1 MDHEN and CDR2 SYDVKM.

V usage is TRBV5-1 and J usage is TRBJ1-2; TRBD1 agrees at 8 bases. Trimming cost V 0 bases and J 3 bases; bases outside gene matches: 4. The CDR3 is made up of 15 amino acids. Germline CDR1 reads SGHRS; CDR2 reads YFSETQ. The CDR3 reads CASSLGGTGDYGYTF. CDR3 bases: TGCGCCAGCAGCTTGGGCGGGACAGGAGACTATGGCTACACCTTC.

This clonotype was picked up many times. V is TRBV28 and J is TRBJ1-3; unclear D gene. Trimming pared 10 bases from V and 0 bases from J, leaving 7 bases between. The CDR3 length is 12 residues. Germline V gives CDR1 MDHEN, CDR2 SYDVKM. The CDR3 spells CATTDSGNTIYF. DNA of the CDR3: TGTGCCACGACGGACTCTGGAAACACCATATATTTT.

The chain has TRBV5-5 and TRBJ1-6, with no clear D. V was shortened by 4 bases and J by 13 bases, with 9 bases between the two germline ends. Germline V lookup: CDR1 SGHKS, CDR2 YYEKEE (reference sequence). The length of the CDR3 is 11 residues. The CDR3 DNA sequence: TGTGCCAGCAGCCCGATGGGGCCCCTCCACTTT. Translation: CASSPMGPLHF.

The chain is built from TRBV5-1 and TRBJ2-1; 11 bases fit TRBD2. Losses at the gene ends were 0 bases for V and 7 bases for J; bases not matched to a gene: 6. CDR1 is SGHRS, CDR2 YFSETQ, per germline. The CDR3 sequence is 16 residues long. CDR3 DNA sequence: TGCGCCAGCAGCTTGGACGGCGCTAGCGGGAGGAATGAGCAGTTCTTC. This gives the protein CASSLDGASGRNEQFF.

This clonotype was seen more than once but under ten times. The CDR3 protein is CASSRREGRAFF. CDR3 DNA: TGCGCCAGCAGCCGCCGGGAAGGGCGAGCTTTCTTT. The gene calls are TRBV4-1 and TRBJ1-1, with D unresolved. V was trimmed by 4 bases and J by 10 bases, leaving 13 bases between them. Germline values: CDR1 MGHRA, CDR2 YSYEKL. This CDR3 is 12 amino acids long.

In nucleotides, the CDR3 is TGCGCCAGCAGCTCATCCCACACTCGAGGAGGGGCTTTCTTT. This sequence encodes CASSSSHTRGGAFF. The rearrangement joins TRBV5-1 to TRBJ1-1; no definite D call. Trimming pared 3 bases from V and 11 bases from J, leaving 20 bases between. The CDR3 runs to 14 residues. In germline, CDR1 is SGHRS, CDR2 YFSETQ. The variable domain in full, completed from reference TRBV5-1 and TRBJ1-1, reads KAGVTQTPRYLIKTRGQQVTLSCSPISGHRSVSWYQQTPGQGLQFLFEYFSETQRNKGNFPGRFSGRQFSNSRSEMNVSTLELGDSALYLCASSSSHTRGGAFFGQGTRLTVV.

Points on this clonotype: This may come from a read error, since a much larger clone is one base off. V gene TRBV2 combines with J gene TRBJ2-1; 7 bases agree with TRBD2. The CDR3 has 14 residues. Germline V gene data show CDR1 as SNHLY and CDR2 as FYNNEI. In DNA, the CDR3 is TGTGCCAGGAGTGCGGGAGTCGCCTACAATGAGCAGTTCTTC. Its translation is CARSAGVAYNEQFF.

Many counts were recorded for this clonotype. This chain uses TRBV28 with TRBJ2-1; D may be TRBD2 (5 bases). The V gene lost 2 bases and the J gene lost 1 base, with 15 bases spanning the gap. Germline V CDR1 and CDR2: MDHEN, SYDVKM. The length of the CDR3 is 17 residues. CDR3 DNA: TGTGCCAGCAGTTTAAGGGAATACCGGGGTTCCTACAATGAGCAGTTCTTC. Translating it yields CASSLREYRGSYNEQFF. The entire variable domain, with the rest obtained from reference TRBV28 and TRBJ2-1, is as follows: DVKVTQSSRYLVKRTGEKVFLECVQDMDHENMFWYRQDPGLGLRLIYFSYDVKMKEKGDIPEGYSVSREKKERFSLILESASTNQTSMYLCASSLREYRGSYNEQFFGPGTRLTVL.

This clonotype has ten or more counts. The V gene is TRBV19, the J gene TRBJ1-1; D is possibly TRBD1 (6 bases). Trimming stripped 5 bases from V and 1 base from J, with 14 bases between. Per germline, CDR1 LNHDA and CDR2 SQIVND (reference sequence). This CDR3 is built from 15 residues. CDR3: CASSLLGQSNTEAFF. CDR3 nucleotides: TGTGCCAGTAGTCTCCTCGGACAGTCGAACACTGAAGCTTTCTTT.

Many counts were recorded for this clonotype. V is TRBV28 and J is TRBJ2-7, with 9 bases fitting TRBD2. The germline CDR1 and CDR2 sequences are MDHEN and SYDVKM. The CDR3 has 14 amino acids. V gave up 6 bases and J gave up 5 bases; unmatched junction bases: 8. The CDR3 sequence is CASSLAGIENEQYF. The DNA for the CDR3 is TGTGCCAGCAGCCTAGCGGGAATTGAAAACGAGCAGTACTTC.

The sample holds many counts of this clonotype. This CDR3 reads CSAHGQAATNEKLFF. The CDR3 bases are TGCAGTGCTCACGGGCAGGCCGCAACTAATGAAAAACTGTTTTTT. The chain is built from TRBV20-1 and TRBJ1-4; D unresolved. Germline CDR1 DFQATT, CDR2 SNEGSKA (reference sequence). Trimming took off 5 bases at V and 0 bases at J, with 13 bases between the two ends. The CDR3 has 15 amino acids.

This clonotype has a count of ten or more. The chain couples TRBV12-3 or TRBV12-4 to TRBJ2-3; D ambiguous. This CDR3 contains 15 residues. The V and J ends lost 2 bases and 1 base respectively, with 10 bases between them. The CDR3, as DNA: TGTGCCAGCAGTTTAAAAATTGGCGGCACAGATACGCAGTATTTT. This translates into CASSLKIGGTDTQYF.

This clonotype was seen repeatedly, ten times or more. The chain uses TRBV20-1 and TRBJ2-3; D is possibly TRBD1 (6 bases). Trimming removed 2 bases from V and 4 bases from J, with 13 bases in between. The V gene's germline CDR1 is DFQATT and CDR2 SNEGSKA (reference sequence). This CDR3 region has 14 residues. The CDR3 loop reads CSARPEHRADTQYF. The DNA for the CDR3 is TGCAGTGCTAGACCAGAACACAGGGCAGATACGCAGTATTTT.

This clonotype was observed at least ten times. The genes are TRBV28 and TRBJ2-7; D is unresolved. Germline V gene lookup returns CDR1 MDHEN and CDR2 SYDVKM. The CDR3 contains 13 residues. V was cut by 7 bases and J by 2 bases, with 12 bases left in between. In DNA, the CDR3 is TGTGCCAGCAACACAGCCACAACCTACGAGCAGTACTTC. Protein: CASNTATTYEQYF. Drawing the rest from reference TRBV28 and TRBJ2-7, the complete variable domain is DVKVTQSSRYLVKRTGEKVFLECVQDMDHENMFWYRQDPGLGLRLIYFSYDVKMKEKGDIPEGYSVSREKKERFSLILESASTNQTSMYLCASNTATTYEQYFGPGTRLTVT.

This clonotype was seen repeatedly, ten times or more. A read error may account for a junction end that differs from germline. The gene calls are TRBV9 and TRBJ2-1; perhaps TRBD2 as D (5 bases). Germline CDR1 SGDLS, CDR2 YYNGEE. This CDR3 is 15 amino acids long. The CDR3 spells CANSVGPGERPEQFF. DNA of the CDR3: TGTGCCAACAGCGTAGGGCCCGGGGAACGACCTGAGCAGTTCTTC.